This T cell receptor beta chain was obtained from a study of T-cell memory formation after mild COVID-19. The CDR3 contains 15 residues. V was trimmed by 0 bases and J by 7 bases, leaving 13 bases between them. Germline CDR1 SGHDN, CDR2 FVKESK. This clonotype has ten or more counts. TCRdb fed the 5' RACE reads into MiXCR, producing one record per CDR3 protein. Altogether 200,000 to 250,000 distinct CDR3 sequences are present, over 9% being singletons, with the ten largest covering roughly 3.5%. V is TRBV14 and J is TRBJ2-1, with D possibly matching TRBD2 (6 bases). Material for sequencing was PBMCs or a T cell subset sorted from them (not recorded which). The source of this sequence is a man aged 18 to 30 who had mild COVID-19 (a few samples of this study predate the infection). Cell type and time point are not known. The CDR3: CASSQDRGGWNEQFF. The CDR3 nucleotides are TGTGCCAGCAGCCAAGACCGGGGAGGCTGGAATGAGCAGTTCTTC.